These 10 T cell receptor beta chains originate from one sample sequenced in a study of blood T cell repertoires in COVID-19. Assay: immunoSEQ multiplex PCR; the TCRdb copy retains only in-frame clones and omits some. The data show tens of thousands of clones, over 75% seen once. Sequencing used peripheral blood. The source of these receptors is a human donor in a cohort sampled during active COVID-19.

This clone was seen only a few times. The chain combines TRBV13 with TRBJ2-1; TRBD1 aligns across 9 bases. V shed 2 bases and J 4 bases; nucleotides not matched to a gene: 3. Germline loops: CDR1 PRHDT, CDR2 FYEKMQ (reference sequence). The CDR3 is 15 amino acids. CDR3: CASSLTGQGYNEQFF. CDR3 in DNA: TGTGCCAGCAGCTTAACGGGACAGGGTTACAATGAGCAGTTCTTC.

This clone was counted a single time. V gene TRBV18 combines with J gene TRBJ1-6, with TRBD1 identical over 7 bases. The CDR3 covers 15 residues. Germline CDR1 and CDR2: KGHSH and LQKENI. V gave up 6 bases and J gave up 8 bases; unmatched junction bases: 10. In DNA form, the CDR3 reads TGTGCCAGCTCCCCGGGTGACAGGGAGTATTCACCCCTCCACTTT. It codes for CASSPGDREYSPLHF.

As to this clone: Its ends do not fully match the called genes, so a read error is possible. The chain has TRBV28 and TRBJ2-2; D uncertain. There are 12 residues in the CDR3. The germline gives CDR1 MDHEN, CDR2 SYDVKM. This chain's CDR3 is CASSLNSGELFF. The CDR3 DNA sequence: TGTGCCAGCAGTTTAAACAGCGGGGAGCTGTTTTTT.

This clone was recorded only once. The V and J genes are TRBV7-3 and TRBJ1-2; perhaps TRBD1 as D (6 bases). The V end lost 5 bases, the J end lost 2 bases, and 15 bases lay between the germline ends. This CDR3 region has 15 residues. Germline V gene data show CDR1 as SGHTA and CDR2 as FQGTGA. Here the CDR3 reads CASSPDRTRNYGYTF. The CDR3 nucleotides read TGTGCCAGCAGCCCCGACAGGACTCGGAACTATGGCTACACCTTC.

V usage is TRBV9 and J usage is TRBJ1-4, with 10 bases lining up with TRBD1. Per germline, CDR1 SGDLS and CDR2 YYNGEE. The CDR3 spans 15 residues. J lost 8 bases, V lost 4 bases, and 8 bases had no gene match. DNA for the CDR3: TGTGCCAGCAGCCCCCGACAGGGGGCGAGGGAAAAACTGTTTTTT. It translates to CASSPRQGAREKLFF.

This rearrangement joins TRBV18 to TRBJ2-1, with 9 bases aligning to TRBD1. Germline values: CDR1 KGHSH, CDR2 LQKENI. This CDR3 is 16 amino acids long. The junction had 8 bases not matched to a gene; V was cut back by 3 bases and J by 5 bases. The CDR3 here is CASSPRDRVNNNEQFF. The CDR3 DNA sequence: TGTGCCAGCTCACCCCGGGACAGGGTAAACAACAATGAGCAGTTCTTC.

The J gene is TRBJ2-1, the V gene TRBV18; the D gene is possibly TRBD1 (5 bases). The CDR3 is made up of 13 amino acids. V gave up 6 bases and J gave up 6 bases, with 12 bases separating them. From germline, CDR1 is KGHSH and CDR2 LQKENI. The CDR3 nucleotides read TGTGCCAGCTCCTTCTCCAGGGTCAATGAGCAGTTCTTC. Its translation: CASSFSRVNEQFF.

The chain couples TRBV7-9 to TRBJ2-7; no clear D gene. The CDR3 has 11 amino acids. The V end lost 3 bases, the J end lost 5 bases, and 5 bases lay between the germline ends. Per the germline V gene, CDR1 is SEHNR and CDR2 is FQNEAQ (reference sequence). CDR3 protein: CASSFSDEQYF. CDR3 DNA: TGTGCCAGCAGCTTTTCGGACGAGCAGTACTTC.

The table lists this clone with a count of one. V usage is TRBV6-5 and J usage is TRBJ2-1; 8 nucleotides match TRBD1. Germline V gene lookup returns CDR1 MNHEY and CDR2 SVGAGI. Trimming removed 2 bases from V and 7 bases from J; junction bases left unmatched: 10. The CDR3 length is 16 residues. The CDR3 protein is CASSYPGGEETNEQFF. CDR3 nucleotides: TGTGCCAGCAGTTACCCAGGGGGCGAGGAGACTAATGAGCAGTTCTTC.

In DNA, the CDR3 is TGCGCCAGCAGCCAAGATCGGGCAGGGACTGGAAACACCATATATTTT. Amino acids: CASSQDRAGTGNTIYF. This chain joins TRBV4-3 and TRBJ1-3, with D possibly TRBD1 on 5 matching bases. The germline V and J ends were trimmed by 0 bases and 2 bases, with 11 bases remaining between them. CDR1 and CDR2 from the germline V gene are LGHNA and YSLEER. The CDR3 runs to 16 residues.